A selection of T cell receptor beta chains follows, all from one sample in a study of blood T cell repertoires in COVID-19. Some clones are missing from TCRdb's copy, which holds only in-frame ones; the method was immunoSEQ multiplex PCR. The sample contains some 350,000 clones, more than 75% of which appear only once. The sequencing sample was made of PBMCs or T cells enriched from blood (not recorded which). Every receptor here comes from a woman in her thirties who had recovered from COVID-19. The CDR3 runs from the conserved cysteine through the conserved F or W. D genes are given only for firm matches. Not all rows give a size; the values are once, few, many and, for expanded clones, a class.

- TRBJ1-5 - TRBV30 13 TGTGCCTGGAGTGTACGGAGCAATCAGCCCCAGCATTTT CAWSVRSNQPQHF
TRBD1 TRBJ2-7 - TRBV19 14 TGTGCCAGTAGTCCTCCGGGACAGGCGTACGAGCAGTACTTC CASSPPGQAYEQYF
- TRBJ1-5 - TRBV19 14 TGTGCCAGTAGTATTGGCAGGGCACCTCAGCCCCAGCATTTT CASSIGRAPQPQHF
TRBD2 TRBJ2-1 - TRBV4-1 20 TGCGCCAGCAGCCCCGGACTAGCGGGAGTTAAGGCTGTCTCCTACAATGAGCAGTTCTTC CASSPGLAGVKAVSYNEQFF
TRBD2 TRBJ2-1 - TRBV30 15 TGTGCCTGGGGTTGGTCCGGGACTAGCTTGAATGAGCAGTTCTTC CAWGWSGTSLNEQFF
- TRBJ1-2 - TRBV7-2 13 TGTGCCAGCAGCTTAACCCAGGGCTCTGGCTACACCTTC CASSLTQGSGYTF
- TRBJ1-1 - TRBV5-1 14 TGCGCCAGCAGATCGCAGGGAATGAACACTGAAGCTTTCTTT CASRSQGMNTEAFF
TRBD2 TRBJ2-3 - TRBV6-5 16 TGTGCCAGCAGTTACCGGCCTAGCGGGGGCGCAGATACGCAGTATTTT CASSYRPSGGADTQYF
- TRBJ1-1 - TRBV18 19 TGTGCCAGCTCACCATCAAACACGCTGGTGAGGGTGAACACTGTTGGAGCTTTCTTT CASSPSNTLVRVNTVGAFF
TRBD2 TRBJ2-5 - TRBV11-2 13 TGTGCCAGCAGTTCCAGCGGGGAAGAGACCCAGTACTTC CASSSSGEETQYF
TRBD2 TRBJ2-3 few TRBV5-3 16 TGTGCCAGAAGCTTGAGGACTAGAATTGAACTAGATACGCAGTATTTT CARSLRTRIELDTQYF
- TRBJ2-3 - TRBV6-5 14 TGTGCCAGCAGTTCGACATCCCCCACAGATACGCAGTATTTT CASSSTSPTDTQYF
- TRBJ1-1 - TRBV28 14 TGTGCCAGCAGTTCCGGGACAATGAACACTGAAGCTTTCTTT CASSSGTMNTEAFF
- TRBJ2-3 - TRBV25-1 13 TGTGCCAGCTCCCGCCGGGGGACAGATACGCAGTATTTT CASSRRGTDTQYF
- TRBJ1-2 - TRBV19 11 TGTGCCAGTAGTATCCAGGTCGGCTACACCTTC CASSIQVGYTF
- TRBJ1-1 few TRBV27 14 TGTGCCAGCAGGCCGGGACACCTGAACACTGAAGCTTTCTTT CASRPGHLNTEAFF
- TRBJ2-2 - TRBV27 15 TGTGCCAGCAGTCTGGCGGGCCTGAACACCGGGGAGCTGTTTTTT CASSLAGLNTGELFF
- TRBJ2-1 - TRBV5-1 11 TGCGCCAGCAGCTTCAGCAATGAGCAGTTCTTC CASSFSNEQFF
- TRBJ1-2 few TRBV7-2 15 TGTGCCAGCAGCTTAGGCGGGGGCCCTTCTTGGGGCTACACCTTC CASSLGGGPSWGYTF
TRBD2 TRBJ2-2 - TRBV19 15 TGTGCCAGTACCCGGGGACTAGGGAACACCGGGGAGCTGTTTTTT CASTRGLGNTGELFF
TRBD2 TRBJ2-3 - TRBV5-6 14 TGTGCCAGCCCCCGGGGGGGCTCCACAGATACGCAGTATTTT CASPRGGSTDTQYF
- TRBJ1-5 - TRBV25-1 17 TGTGCCAGCAGTGAGGGCGCCGGGGTCAAGAGCAATCAGCCCCAGCATTTT CASSEGAGVKSNQPQHF
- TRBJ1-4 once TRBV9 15 TGTGCCAGCAGCTCCCAGGGTACAACTAATGAAAAACTGTTTTTT CASSSQGTTNEKLFF
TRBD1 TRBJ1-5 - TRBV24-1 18 TGTGCCACCAGTGATCCCTCCGGGACAGGGGAGAGCAATCAGCCCCAGCATTTT CATSDPSGTGESNQPQHF
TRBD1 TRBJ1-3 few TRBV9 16 TGTGCCAGCAGCGCCGGGACAGGGACCTCTGGAAACACCATATATTTT CASSAGTGTSGNTIYF
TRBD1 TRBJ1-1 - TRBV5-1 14 TGCGCCAGCAGGGGACAGGGGATGAACACTGAAGCTTTCTTT CASRGQGMNTEAFF
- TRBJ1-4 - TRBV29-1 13 TGCAGCGTTGAAGGAGTCGGCGGGAGAAAACTGTTTTTT CSVEGVGGRKLFF
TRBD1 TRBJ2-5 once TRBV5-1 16 TGCGCCAGCAGCGGGGGGGACAGGGGCGCGGAGGAGACCCAGTACTTC CASSGGDRGAEETQYF
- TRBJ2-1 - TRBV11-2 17 TGTGCCAGCAGCTTAGTTCTGGGGCGGACCGCCTACAATGAGCAGTTCTTC CASSLVLGRTAYNEQFF
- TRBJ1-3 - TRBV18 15 TGTGCCAGCTCAGGCTTCGGGAACCCACGAAACACCATATATTTT CASSGFGNPRNTIYF
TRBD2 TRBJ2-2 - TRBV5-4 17 TGTGCCAGCACCCCCGGTAGCGGGAGGGCGAACACCGGGGAGCTGTTTTTT CASTPGSGRANTGELFF
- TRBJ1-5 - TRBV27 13 TGTGCCAGCAGCTCAGGGTGGAATCAGCCCCAGCATTTT CASSSGWNQPQHF
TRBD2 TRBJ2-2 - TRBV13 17 TGTGCCAGCAGCGGAGAGGGTAGCGGGAGATTAAGCGGGGAGCTGTTTTTT CASSGEGSGRLSGELFF
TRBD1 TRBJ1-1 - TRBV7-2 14 TGTGCCAGCAGCTCATACAGGGGGCTGGCTGAAGCTTTCTTT CASSSYRGLAEAFF